These T cell receptor beta chains were read from a single sample in a study of PD-1 and CTLA-4 blockade in melanoma. Assay: immunoSEQ multiplex PCR; the TCRdb copy retains only in-frame clones and omits some. The profile shows 15,000 to 20,000 clones, roughly two thirds of them singletons. Specimen: CD8+ T cells from peripheral blood, collected before anti-PD-1 treatment. The receptor source for this set is a human donor with melanoma. Each CDR3 is given with its conserved first and last residue. Each record gives: J gene, V gene, clone size, D gene, CDR3 protein, CDR3 DNA. The D gene is left open where the match is weak. Clone size is shown for a subset of rows, as once, few, many or a class of expanded clone.

j_gene: TRBJ2-7; v_gene: TRBV6-5; abundance: -; d_gene: TRBD2; CDR3aa: CASGGAYEQYF; CDR3nt: TGTGCCAGCGGGGGGGCCTACGAGCAGTACTTC
j_gene: TRBJ1-1; v_gene: TRBV27; abundance: -; d_gene: -; CDR3aa: CASRETGWGKAFF; CDR3nt: TGTGCCAGCAGGGAAACAGGGTGGGGGAAAGCTTTCTTT
j_gene: TRBJ1-3; v_gene: TRBV15; abundance: -; d_gene: -; CDR3aa: CATAISSGNTIYF; CDR3nt: TGTGCCACCGCGATATCCTCTGGAAACACCATATATTTT
j_gene: TRBJ1-1; v_gene: TRBV19; abundance: -; d_gene: -; CDR3aa: CASSYGYNTEAFF; CDR3nt: TGTGCCAGTAGCTATGGTTACAACACTGAAGCTTTCTTT
j_gene: TRBJ1-2; v_gene: TRBV5-4; abundance: few; d_gene: -; CDR3aa: CASSLADSSLNYGYTF; CDR3nt: TGTGCCAGCAGCTTGGCCGACTCTTCCCTTAACTATGGCTACACCTTC
j_gene: TRBJ1-2; v_gene: TRBV15; abundance: medium-sized; d_gene: -; CDR3aa: CATSRDGTVYGYTF; CDR3nt: TGTGCCACCAGCAGAGACGGTACAGTCTATGGCTACACCTTC
j_gene: TRBJ2-5; v_gene: TRBV6-5; abundance: -; d_gene: -; CDR3aa: CASSYSSQGRPQYF; CDR3nt: TGTGCCAGCAGTTACTCGTCGCAGGGTAGGCCCCAGTACTTC
j_gene: TRBJ1-2; v_gene: TRBV6-2/TRBV6-3; abundance: few; d_gene: -; CDR3aa: CASSYSLSGYYGYTF; CDR3nt: TGTGCCAGCAGTTACTCGCTCTCGGGATACTATGGCTACACCTTC
j_gene: TRBJ2-5; v_gene: TRBV27; abundance: -; d_gene: TRBD2; CDR3aa: CASSSLAGVVRETQYF; CDR3nt: TGTGCCAGCAGTTCCCTAGCGGGGGTTGTGCGAGAGACCCAGTACTTC
j_gene: TRBJ1-2; v_gene: TRBV5-1; abundance: -; d_gene: TRBD1; CDR3aa: CASSLNTGGGGYTF; CDR3nt: TGCGCCAGCAGCTTGAATACAGGGGGTGGTGGCTACACCTTC
j_gene: TRBJ1-1; v_gene: TRBV27; abundance: -; d_gene: TRBD1; CDR3aa: CASRTGTGLGRAEAFF; CDR3nt: TGTGCCAGCAGGACCGGGACAGGGCTTGGGCGGGCTGAAGCTTTCTTT
j_gene: TRBJ1-6; v_gene: TRBV10-3; abundance: -; d_gene: -; CDR3aa: CAISVDSERYNSPLHF; CDR3nt: TGTGCCATCAGCGTCGACAGTGAGCGCTATAATTCACCCCTCCACTTT
j_gene: TRBJ1-2; v_gene: TRBV5-5; abundance: -; d_gene: TRBD1; CDR3aa: CASSPRDSLNYGYTF; CDR3nt: TGTGCCAGCAGCCCGAGGGACAGCTTGAACTATGGCTACACCTTC
j_gene: TRBJ2-5; v_gene: TRBV5-6; abundance: -; d_gene: TRBD1; CDR3aa: CASSSTGEYQETQYF; CDR3nt: TGTGCCAGCAGCTCGACAGGGGAGTACCAAGAGACCCAGTACTTC
j_gene: TRBJ2-7; v_gene: TRBV9; abundance: -; d_gene: -; CDR3aa: CASSQSDSLGSYEQYF; CDR3nt: TGTGCCAGCAGCCAATCCGACAGCCTTGGCTCCTACGAGCAGTACTTC
j_gene: TRBJ2-1; v_gene: TRBV24-1; abundance: -; d_gene: TRBD2; CDR3aa: CATSEPSTSGRAYSYNEQFF; CDR3nt: TGTGCCACCAGTGAACCGTCGACTAGCGGGAGGGCGTATTCCTACAATGAGCAGTTCTTC
j_gene: TRBJ1-1; v_gene: TRBV24-1; abundance: few; d_gene: TRBD1; CDR3aa: CATSDKGQGGRAFF; CDR3nt: TGTGCCACCAGTGACAAGGGACAGGGAGGGAGAGCTTTCTTT